This TCR beta chain was sequenced in a study of blood T cell repertoires in COVID-19. Study-wide context: Nucleic acid was either cDNA or gDNA, and it came from T cells, B-cell-depleted T cells, or PBMCs.

Patients from Seattle were sampled longitudinally, starting during active infection. Unmatched junction bases numbered 5, after V lost 6 bases and J lost 9 bases. Germline V CDR1 and CDR2: SNHLY, FYNNEI. This CDR3 spans 11 amino acids. TCRdb's copy holds only in-frame clones and misses some; the assay was immunoSEQ multiplex PCR. The table records approximately 70,000 clones, around nine tenths of them present only once. The TCR sequence derives from a man aged 40-49 years with COVID-19, enrolled during active disease. The sequenced sample was peripheral blood. V is TRBV2 and J is TRBJ2-7; 7 nucleotides align to TRBD1. CDR3 protein: CASRGSGGQYF. The CDR3 region has the DNA TGTGCCAGCAGAGGCTCAGGGGGGCAGTACTTC. The variable domain in full, completed from reference TRBV2 and TRBJ2-7, reads EPEVTQTPSHQVTQMGQEVILRCVPISNHLYFYWYRQILGQKVEFLVSFYNNEISEKSEIFDDQFSVERPDGSNFTLKIRSTKLEDSAMYFCASRGSGGQYFGPGTRLTVT.